These 6 T cell receptor beta chains share one sample of origin, sequenced in a study of blood T cell repertoires in COVID-19. Using immunoSEQ multiplex PCR, the repertoire was profiled, and TCRdb retains in-frame clones only, with some absent. This table has approximately 120,000 clones, 70% to 80% appearing once. The sequencing input was peripheral blood. Receptor source: a human donor in a cohort sampled during active COVID-19.

The chain has TRBV6-6 and TRBJ2-3, with 8 bases aligning to TRBD2. The V and J ends lost 8 bases and 2 bases, in that order; junction bases with no gene match: 6. In germline, CDR1 is MNHNY, CDR2 SVGAGI (reference sequence). The CDR3 has 14 residues. The CDR3 reads CASRREATTDTQYF. CDR3 coding DNA: TGTGCCAGCCGGCGGGAGGCCACCACAGATACGCAGTATTTT.

The chain is built from TRBV5-4 and TRBJ2-2; D is possibly TRBD1 (5 bases). Germline lookup yields CDR1 SGHNT and CDR2 YYREEE (reference sequence). The CDR3 spans 14 residues. With 0 bases removed from V and 3 bases from J, the gap between germline ends came to 6 bases. Here the CDR3 reads CASSLDRYTGELFF. Written as DNA, the CDR3 is TGTGCCAGCAGCTTGGACAGGTACACCGGGGAGCTGTTTTTT.

CDR3 nucleotide sequence: TGTGCCAGTAGTACCCGACAGGGATTAGACACCGGGGAGCTGTTTTTT. Translated: CASSTRQGLDTGELFF. V is TRBV19 and J is TRBJ2-2, with TRBD1 identical over 7 bases. The CDR3 contains 16 residues. Germline-derived CDR1 and CDR2 are LNHDA and SQIVND (reference sequence). The ends lost 4 bases at V and 3 bases at J; junction bases unmatched: 8.

The chain has TRBV5-1 and TRBJ1-2; a possible D gene is TRBD1 (6 bases). The CDR3 contains 14 residues. V was pared by 4 bases and J by 5 bases, with 15 bases between. Germline-derived CDR1 and CDR2 are SGHRS and YFSETQ. CDR3 sequence (DNA): TGCGCCAGCAGCCCTGACAGGCCCACTTATGGCTACACCTTC. Amino acids: CASSPDRPTYGYTF.

This clone is a singleton in its sample. CDR3 amino acids: CASSSGDGRQAFF. The CDR3 DNA reads as TGTGCCAGCAGCTCAGGGGACGGCAGACAAGCTTTCTTT. The chain uses TRBV11-3 and TRBJ1-1, with D perhaps TRBD1 (6 bases). This CDR3 contains 13 residues. From germline, CDR1 is SGHNT and CDR2 YENEEA. V was clipped by 4 bases and J by 9 bases, with 15 bases between them.

The rearrangement links TRBV6-1 to TRBJ2-7, with TRBD1 as a possible D gene (5 bases). V lost 0 bases to trimming and J lost 0 bases, with 12 bases between them. Germline CDR1 MNHNS, CDR2 SASEGT. The CDR3 has 16 residues. The chain's CDR3 is CASSEALTASSYEQYF. Here the CDR3 DNA reads TGTGCCAGCAGTGAAGCGCTGACAGCGAGCTCCTACGAGCAGTACTTC.